This T cell receptor (beta chain) stems from a study of CD8+ T cells in alopecia areata (dated 2018 in TCRdb). Regarding the research as a whole: Treated patients were enrolled in an open-label pilot trial of oral tofacitinib, 5 to 10 mg twice daily, for moderate-to-severe alopecia areata. Patients stayed on tofacitinib for 6 to 18 months and then had 6 months of follow-up off drug so that delayed response and recurrence could be assessed. For the treated patients, the SALT score, which quantifies what percentage of scalp surface area is affected, served as the measure of disease severity. High-throughput TCRbeta sequencing was used to examine T cell clonal expansion in alopecia areata in both the C3H/HeJ mouse model and human patients. Human TCRbeta sequencing covered scalp tissue and sorted CD4+ and CD8+ peripheral blood T cells from patchy and totalis/universalis alopecia areata patients and healthy controls. Tofacitinib-treated patients had biopsies at baseline and at 4 and 24 weeks of treatment, with a later scalp biopsy in several patients. Scalp clonality was compared among normal scalp (n=4), patchy alopecia areata scalp (n=8), and alopecia totalis/universalis scalp (n=8). RNA was extracted with the PAXgene miRNA kit for fixed scalp, the miRNeasy kit for PBMCs, and the RNeasy kit for mouse skin. TCRbeta CDR3 regions were amplified by immunoSEQ multiplex PCR using 35 Vbeta forward and 13 Jbeta reverse primers. General study outcomes and caveats: Because the treated cohort was small and had just a single nonresponder, larger studies are needed to establish links between baseline CD8+ expansion and response. Compared with normal scalp, lesional scalp, particularly in alopecia totalis/universalis, had higher clonality and more expanded CD8+ clones, which suggests antigenic drive. During tofacitinib treatment, many expanded lesional clones remained in scalp and blood, and this persistence may partly explain relapse after treatment is stopped. Tofacitinib significantly decreased scalp clonality and the number of expanded CD8+ clones among the top 100 scalp clones. Unlike mouse skin, where gammadelta T cells dominate, normal human skin contains resident alphabeta T cells that get sequenced too, which complicates analysis of the scalp TCR repertoire. Shared TCR sequences between patients were less evident than in mice, which may be partly attributable to HLA diversity in the patient population.

The library was built by means of the immunoSEQ multiplex PCR assay. For TCR sequencing, RNA was extracted from every sample and reverse transcribed into cDNA to serve as template. First-strand cDNA was synthesized with SuperScript III using a 2:1 mix of oligo-dT and random hexamers. Amplification bias was assessed with a synthetic immune receptor repertoire, and residual bias was removed computationally. Turning to the authors' computational methods: Raw reads were preprocessed to remove errors, and CDR3 was defined by IMGT conventions from the conserved cysteine to phenylalanine. Clonality was computed as 1 minus the Shannon entropy, with the entropy normalized by log2 of the number of productive unique TCRs. Whether each scalp clone was CD4 or CD8 was inferred by checking scalp TCRbeta sequences against the CD4 and CD8 repertoires from sorted blood. Entries here come from immuneACCESS through TCRdb and include only in-frame sequences with V and J called. Some clones fail to appear in such tables; in the studies checked, an unresolved V gene covers under half of the shortfall, and the cause of the remainder is unknown. For V, J and clone size, that table is used; D and trimming come from the DNA. This sample holds over 150,000 clones; about 53% were observed only once. 10% to 12% of the sample is taken by the ten largest.

The sample's time point, from its label and the paper: 24 weeks on oral tofacitinib. What the treatment or condition label conveys for this sample: oral pan-JAK inhibitor, 5-10 mg twice daily. From alopecia areata patients, peripheral blood was collected along with lesional scalp punch biopsies. PBMCs were separated by density centrifugation and stained for CD3, CD4 and CD8, after which CD4+ and CD8+ T cells were sorted on a FACSAria. Measured from the cysteine to the phenylalanine, the CDR3 is 11 residues long. Of all the DNA, just the CDR3 is kept, 33 bases in frame from base 1. The V end loses 6 bases and the J end loses 2 bases, and a stretch of 4 bases separates them. CDR1 is given as SGHAT and CDR2 as FQNNGV, both from the germline V gene. A remark on this clone: Its antigen is unknown. No base quality values were provided; no much bigger clone lies one nucleotide off. Other DNA sequences from this sample encode an identical CDR3 as well.

The starting material was CD8+ T cells sorted from blood, obtained at week 24, from a patient treated with tofacitinib. This TCR came from a human donor with alopecia areata. The receptor chain draws on TRBV11-2 and TRBJ1-1; the D gene cannot be named for sure. The CDR3 reads CASSLNTEAFF. The bases are TGTGCCAGCAGTCTCAACACTGAAGCTTTCTTT.